This is a list of T cell receptor beta chains from one sample in a study of Graves' ophthalmopathy and Graves' hyperthyroidism. TCRdb re-derived calls from the multiplex PCR reads in MiXCR, one entry per CDR3 protein. The table has about 210,000 distinct CDR3 sequences, less than 30% seen once. Sequenced: peripheral blood. These receptors all come from a man in his forties or fifties with Graves' ophthalmopathy. CDR3s include the opening cysteine and the closing phenylalanine or tryptophan. Fields, in order: V gene, CDR3 protein.

TRBV13 CASSPRQEDQETQYF
TRBV6-1 CASSREVDQPQHF
TRBV7-2 CASSVRDRGYEQYF
TRBV14 CASSQTGTVNFNYGYTF
TRBV7-2 CASSPGGRPHEQYF
TRBV19 CASSISDTTGELFF
TRBV5-5 CASSLAPSWNTEAFF
TRBV30 CAWSVGGTESEQYF
TRBV7-2 CASSPIPLGQLNTEAFF
TRBV7-2 CASSLRQQNYGYTF
TRBV7-2 CASSYSEGLEYEQYF
TRBV28 CASSRQGANEQYF
TRBV2 CASSEGFTSQPQHF
TRBV7-8 CASSLLKNGPNTGELFF
TRBV29-1 CSVESMASGIGEQYF
TRBV4-2 CASSPEISPHYEQYF
TRBV6-2/TRBV6-3 CASSYWGQPQHF
TRBV30 CAWGEVNTEAFF
TRBV6-5 CASSYSPHLNTEAFF
TRBV28 CASSLVDSGYTF
TRBV24-1 CVTSDRTGQETQYF
TRBV27 CASSYRRNSNAPLHF
TRBV11-3 CASGGQGSRGYTF
TRBV6-5 CASSSTRRETQYF
TRBV5-1 CASNDLRDRGSRYTF
TRBV27 CASSFVVNQPQHF
TRBV6-2/TRBV6-3 CASSYSPTGGYTF
TRBV6-2/TRBV6-3 CASSLPIDYTGELFF
TRBV6-5 CASSYSYTRDSEAFF
TRBV11-1 CASSSDQQGAWNQPQHF
TRBV24-1 CATSDSLGGRETQYF
TRBV29-1 CSVLVSPQVSNQPQHF
TRBV12-3/TRBV12-4 CASSSRDFQETQYF
TRBV27 CASRPGQGTEAFF
TRBV7-8 CASSLVPVGQPQHF
TRBV20-1 CSARDVKDYEQYF
TRBV27 CASSLLGVDYEQYF
TRBV13 CASSPHHRGFSYEQYF
TRBV7-2 CASSSGLWGQETQYF
TRBV28 CASTRDRATYEQYF
TRBV7-2 CASSLIAGEYEQYF
TRBV28 CASRPDRGGNTGELFF
TRBV12-3/TRBV12-4 CASSSPLGTTYEQYF
TRBV12-5 CASGIGTGVRNQPQHF
TRBV28 CASSSPGLAGGETQYF
TRBV6-5 CASSYGQSSSYEQYF
TRBV7-2 CASSRDRGRVIQYF
TRBV25-1 CASSEYYPGTGGTNTEAFF
TRBV6-2/TRBV6-3 CASSYSDRGGYEQYF
TRBV12-3/TRBV12-4 CASSPTRVGHAAFF